This T cell receptor (beta chain) originates from a study of blood T cell repertoires in COVID-19. Overall study context: Whether acute or convalescent, the COVID-19 samples came from the United States, Italy and Spain.

As handled by the study authors: Reference gene primer amplification in the assay estimated nucleated cell counts. The assay was immunoSEQ multiplex PCR, and TCRdb's table has in-frame clones only and misses some. That table is the source of V, J and clone size, and D and trimming were worked out from the DNA. The data contain tens of thousands of clones, over 75% of them seen just once; the ten biggest clones take up about 14%. The CDR3 contains 15 residues. Trimming took 6 bases from V and 8 from J, leaving 21 bases between them. Germline CDR1 is SGHTA and CDR2 is FQGNSA. The rearrangement joins TRBV7-2 to TRBJ2-3; D possibly corresponds to TRBD1 (6 bases). The source of this sequence is an older woman with acute or convalescent COVID-19. The sequencing input was peripheral blood. CDR3 coding DNA: TGTGCCAGCAGGCTACTACCTCAAGAGGGGGTTACGCAGTATTTT. Its protein is CASRLLPQEGVTQYF.